This T cell receptor (beta chain) was sequenced in a study of T-cell memory formation after mild COVID-19. For the study at large: There were largely donor-specific TCR clusters.

MiXCR was run by TCRdb on the 5' RACE reads, yielding one entry per CDR3 protein. The sample lists roughly 560,000 distinct CDR3 sequences, roughly 20% seen once, with roughly an eighth in the top ten. The V gene's germline CDR1 is DFQATT and CDR2 SNEGSKA (reference sequence). V shed 3 bases and J 10 bases; nucleotides not matched to a gene: 9. The CDR3 consists of 14 residues. Input material: PBMCs or a T cell subset sorted from them (not recorded which). The rearrangement joins TRBV20-1 to TRBJ1-6; 7 bases agree with TRBD1. This sequence was found in an adult woman who had mild COVID-19 (a few samples of this study predate the infection). Cell type and time point are not known. CDR3 nucleotides: TGCAGTGCTAGCGTTAGACAGGGTGGGTCACCCCTCCACTTT. Translation gives CSASVRQGGSPLHF.